The entry below describes one T cell receptor beta chain. Germline CDR1 is SGDLS and CDR2 is YYNGEE. Trimming took 4 bases from V and 8 from J, leaving 10 bases between them. The CDR3 extends over 12 amino acids. Libraries were prepared by immunoSEQ multiplex PCR; TCRdb keeps only in-frame clonotypes and omits some of them. The sample has approximately 39,000 clones, 80% to 90% seen once. The time point is: naive CD8 control sorted from an acute-time-point sample. The sample comes from a study of CD8 T cells in acute hepatitis C reinfection. The TCR originated in a young man with chronic hepatitis C. The specimen sequenced was naive CD8+ T cells from PBMCs. The chain links TRBV9 to TRBJ2-1; D is unresolved. DNA for the CDR3: TGTGCCAGCAGCCCCCCTACCGATGAGCAGTTCTTC. This sequence encodes CASSPPTDEQFF.